The 12 T cell receptor beta chains below were found in one sample sequenced in a study of T cells in Graves' hyperthyroidism and ophthalmopathy. The CDR3 regions of TCR beta were amplified from RNA transcripts. Researchers ran a first-round RT-PCR on the TCR CDR3 using the HTBI primer set. One entry per CDR3 protein, called by TCRdb with MiXCR from the multiplex PCR reads. Here the sample spans about 200,000 distinct CDR3 sequences, about a sixth being singletons. The sequencing sample was made of blood. These receptors originate from a man aged 35 to 55 with Graves' hyperthyroidism.

This clonotype was seen many times. The V gene is TRBV3-1, the J gene TRBJ2-7; D is unclear. Between the trimmed V and J ends, which lost 8 bases and 0 bases, there was a span of 2 bases. CDR1 and CDR2 (germline): LGHDT, YNNKEL (reference sequence). This CDR3 spans 10 amino acids. In nucleotides, the CDR3 is TGTGCCAGCGGCTCCTACGAGCAGTACTTC. This sequence encodes CASGSYEQYF.

This clonotype was observed many times. The V call is TRBV9, the J call TRBJ2-3, with 9 bases matching TRBD2. Losses at the gene ends were 0 bases for V and 1 base for J; bases not matched to a gene: 9. Per the germline V gene, CDR1 is SGDLS and CDR2 is YYNGEE. The CDR3 runs 18 residues. The DNA of the CDR3 is TGTGCCAGCAGCGTAGTGATTCCGGGACTAGCTCGCACAGATACGCAGTATTTT. Its protein product is CASSVVIPGLARTDTQYF.

There are many counts of this clonotype. V and J are TRBV11-2 and TRBJ2-5, with 10 nucleotides matching TRBD2. The CDR3 is 18 amino acids. V lost 0 bases, J lost 5 bases, and 12 bases stayed unmatched. Looked up from germline, CDR1 is SGHAT and CDR2 is FQNNGV. The CDR3 DNA follows: TGTGCCAGCAGCTTAGATCTTTTAGCGGGGGGATCGTATGAGACCCAGTACTTC. Its translation is CASSLDLLAGGSYETQYF.

This clonotype has at least ten counts. The rearrangement uses TRBV7-9 and TRBJ2-2; tentatively, D is TRBD2 (5 bases). The CDR3 loop spans 15 amino acids. V was cut by 6 bases and J by 4 bases, with 15 bases left in between. Germline values: CDR1 SEHNR, CDR2 FQNEAQ (reference sequence). CDR3 DNA sequence: TGTGCCAGCAGAGACCCCGTCGGAGGCACCGGGGAGCTGTTTTTT. Translation: CASRDPVGGTGELFF.

This clonotype was detected ten times or more. The J gene is TRBJ1-2, the V gene TRBV12-3 or TRBV12-4; possible D gene TRBD1, 6 bases. Between the trimmed V and J ends, which lost 3 bases and 8 bases, there was a span of 7 bases. The CDR3 is made up of 11 amino acids. The CDR3 DNA reads as TGTGCCAGCAGTTTGGGGGGCGGCTACACCTTC. Translated: CASSLGGGYTF.

V gene TRBV30 combines with J gene TRBJ1-4; 7 bases fit TRBD1. The CDR3 runs 13 residues. The V gene's germline CDR1 is GTSNPN and CDR2 SVGIG (reference sequence). V lost 4 bases and J lost 5; bases outside the gene matches: 4. The CDR3 nucleotides are TGTGCCTGGAATCGAGGGGGCAATGAAAAACTGTTTTTT. The encoded protein is CAWNRGGNEKLFF. Complete variable domain (other parts from reference TRBV30 and TRBJ1-4): SQTIHQWPATLVQPVGSPLSLECTVEGTSNPNLYWYRQAAGRGLQLLFYSVGIGQISSEVPQNLSASRPQDRQFILSSKKLLLSDSGFYLCAWNRGGNEKLFFGSGTQLSVL.

This clonotype showed up many times. The chain couples TRBV6-1 to TRBJ1-6; the D is unclear. This CDR3 spans 14 amino acids. Trimming left V 5 bases short and J 3 bases short, with 8 bases between. Germline V gene lookup returns CDR1 MNHNS and CDR2 SASEGT. CDR3 in DNA: TGTGCCAGCAGTCGCGACGGCTATAATTCACCCCTCCACTTT. Translated, it gives CASSRDGYNSPLHF.

This chain uses TRBV4-3 with TRBJ2-1; tentative D call: TRBD2 (5 bases). Germline V gene sequence: CDR1 LGHNA, CDR2 YSLEER. The CDR3 spans 14 residues. V was clipped by 5 bases and J by 5 bases, with 13 bases between them. The CDR3, as DNA: TGCGCCAGCAGCTCCATGGACTCGGACAATGAGCAGTTCTTC. Amino acids: CASSSMDSDNEQFF.

This clonotype has a count of ten or more. This chain links TRBV20-1 with TRBJ2-1, with 11 positions matching TRBD2. With 1 base clipped from V and 4 bases from J, the junction kept 0 bases outside the gene matches. CDR1 and CDR2 from the germline V gene are DFQATT and SNEGSKA (reference sequence). The CDR3 contains 14 residues. CDR3 DNA: TGCAGTGCTAGAGGACTAGCGGGGTACAATGAGCAGTTCTTC. The encoded protein is CSARGLAGYNEQFF.

This clonotype was recorded at least ten times. The chain carries TRBV5-5 and TRBJ2-3; the match to TRBD1 covers 7 bases. CDR1 and CDR2 (germline): SGHKS, YYEKEE (reference sequence). Unmatched junction bases numbered 5, after V lost 0 bases and J lost 4 bases. There are 15 residues in the CDR3. The chain's CDR3 is CASSLEGGSADTQYF. As DNA, the CDR3 is TGTGCCAGCAGCTTGGAAGGGGGCTCGGCAGATACGCAGTATTTT.

The chain uses TRBV10-3 and TRBJ2-3; 8 bases match TRBD2. Germline CDR1 reads ENHRY; CDR2 reads SYGVKD. J gave up 3 bases and V 3 bases, and 5 bases lay outside the gene matches. This CDR3 region has 15 residues. The chain's CDR3 is CAISDSAGATDTQYF. The DNA of the CDR3 is TGTGCCATCAGTGACTCAGCGGGGGCGACAGATACGCAGTATTTT.

This clonotype was recorded at least ten times. The V gene is TRBV12-3 or TRBV12-4, the J gene TRBJ1-1, with D unclear. The CDR3 consists of 15 residues. V was cut by 8 bases and J by 1 base, with 17 bases left in between. The chain's CDR3 is CASSLIGLTNTEAFF. CDR3 coding DNA: TGTGCCAGCTCCCTCATCGGACTGACGAACACTGAAGCTTTCTTT.